The source of this T cell receptor beta chain is a study of human CD8 memory T cell subsets. Study-level points and caveats: Among the subsets, Chao1 estimates suggested that stem-like memory T cells were more diverse than precursor exhausted T cells. The chains that were sequenced in this study were only T cell receptor beta chains. The T cell repertoires of the stem-like memory and precursor exhausted subsets exhibited minimal overlap with one another.

TCR beta libraries were made by UMI-labeled 5' RACE. After re-calling the 5' RACE reads, TCRdb lists one entry per CDR3 protein, DNA absent. Its listing shows under 11,000 distinct CDR3 sequences. On this clonotype itself: Its antigen is not identified.

RNA originated from duplicate vials containing over 120,000 sorted CD8+ T cells per subset. Looked up from germline, CDR1 is SEHNR and CDR2 is FQNEAQ (reference sequence). The CDR3 sequence is 15 residues long. The sample taken for sequencing was CD8+ T cells from PBMCs. V and J are TRBV7-9 and TRBJ2-1; TCRdb returns TRBD1, unconfirmable since there is no DNA. This receptor was taken from a human donor in good health. CDR3 residues: CASSPLSTGENEQFF.